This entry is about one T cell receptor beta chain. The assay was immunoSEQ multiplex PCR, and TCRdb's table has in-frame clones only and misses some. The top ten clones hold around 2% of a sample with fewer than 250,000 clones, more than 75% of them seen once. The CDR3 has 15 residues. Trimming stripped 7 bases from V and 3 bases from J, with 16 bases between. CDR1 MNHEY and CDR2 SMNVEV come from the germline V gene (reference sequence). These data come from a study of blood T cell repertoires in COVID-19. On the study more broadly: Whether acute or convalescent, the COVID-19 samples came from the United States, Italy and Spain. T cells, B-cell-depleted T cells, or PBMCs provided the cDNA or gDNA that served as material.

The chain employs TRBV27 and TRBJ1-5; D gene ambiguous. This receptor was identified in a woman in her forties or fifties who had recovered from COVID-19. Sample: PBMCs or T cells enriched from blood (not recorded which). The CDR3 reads CASTPRAGSNQPQHF. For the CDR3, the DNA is TGTGCCAGCACCCCTCGGGCGGGGTCCAATCAGCCCCAGCATTTT.